A selection of T cell receptor beta chains follows, all from one sample in a study of blood T cell repertoires in COVID-19. Assay used: immunoSEQ multiplex PCR; TCRdb lists only in-frame clones, some missing. This table holds roughly 100,000 clones, approximately 80% found once. Sequences were obtained from peripheral blood. The source is a man in his 70s with acute or convalescent COVID-19. Both conserved end residues are part of each CDR3. Fields, in order: CDR3 protein, V gene, D gene. The D gene is left open where the match is weak.

CASSKGRVGRGWTEAFF TRBV21-1 -
CASSLSTSSYNEQFF TRBV5-5 -
CASSLAGLEAFF TRBV12-3/TRBV12-4 -
CASSEVPYGYTF TRBV19 -
CASSEALKTQYF TRBV2 -
CASSHGTGGNQPQHF TRBV4-1 TRBD1
CASSAPGTGGFLGNYGYTF TRBV19 TRBD1
CASSSTSGSQGQYF TRBV13 TRBD2
CASHPRNSNQPQHF TRBV19 -
CASSIKPGTNYGYTF TRBV27 -
CASSYSSGRGNEAFF TRBV5-4 -
CASIQGADTNYGYTF TRBV2 TRBD1
CASSQETRAGGTGELFF TRBV4-1 -
CASRVTGDNEQFF TRBV2 TRBD1
CASTGRGSDSPLHF TRBV6-5 -
CASSTLWAQDNEKLFF TRBV19 -
CASNGGAGYAEAFF TRBV6-5 -
CASSLGTGRTDTQYF TRBV18 TRBD1
CASRDYMALNTEAFF TRBV19 -
CASSLAGAGSEQYF TRBV27 -
CASSQHYEQYF TRBV4-1 -
CASSDGEGGTEAFF TRBV6-4 -
CASSPERVDRGKNYGYTF TRBV21-1 -